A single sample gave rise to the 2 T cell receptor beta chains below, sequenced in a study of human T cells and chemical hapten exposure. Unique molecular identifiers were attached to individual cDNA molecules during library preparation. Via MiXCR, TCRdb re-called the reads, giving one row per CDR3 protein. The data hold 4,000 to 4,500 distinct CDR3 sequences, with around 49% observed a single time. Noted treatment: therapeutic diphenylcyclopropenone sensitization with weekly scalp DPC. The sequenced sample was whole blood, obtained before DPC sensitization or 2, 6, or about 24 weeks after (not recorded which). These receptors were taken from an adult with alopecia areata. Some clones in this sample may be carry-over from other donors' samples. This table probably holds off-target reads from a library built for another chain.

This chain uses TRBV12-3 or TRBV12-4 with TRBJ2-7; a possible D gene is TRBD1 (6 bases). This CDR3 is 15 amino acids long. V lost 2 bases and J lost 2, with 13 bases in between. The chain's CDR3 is CASSLSGVRAYEQYF. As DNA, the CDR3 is TGTGCCAGCAGTTTATCAGGGGTCAGGGCCTACGAGCAGTACTTC.

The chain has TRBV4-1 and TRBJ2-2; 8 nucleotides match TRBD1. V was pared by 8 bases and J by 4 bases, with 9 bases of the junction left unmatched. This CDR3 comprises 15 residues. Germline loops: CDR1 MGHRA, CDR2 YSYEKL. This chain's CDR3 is CASSPRQGITGELFF. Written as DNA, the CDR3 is TGCGCCAGCTCGCCCAGACAGGGGATCACCGGGGAGCTGTTTTTT.